The source of this T cell receptor (beta chain) is a study of T cells in localized non-small cell lung cancer. Study-level results: There were a median roughly 60 of the top 100 tumor clones appearing in adjacent lung. Higher blood T cell density tracked longer overall survival. Clonality of T cells reached its maximum in uninvolved adjacent lung, surpassing tumor. As only one tumor region underwent sequencing, heterogeneity remains possible.

The protocol was immunoSEQ multiplex PCR, while the TCRdb copy is restricted to in-frame clones and leaves out a portion. This table has over 15,000 clones, 90% to 95% appearing once. On this clone itself: The antigen is unknown.

Trimming removed 4 bases from V and 4 bases from J, with 19 bases in between. The germline CDR1 and CDR2 sequences are LGHNA and YSLEER. The CDR3 sequence is 16 residues long. Sample: peripheral blood, taken before any cancer treatment. This clonotype was obtained from a woman aged 35-75 years with stage I lung adenocarcinoma. The J gene is TRBJ1-1, the V gene TRBV4-3; D ambiguous. Here the CDR3 reads CASSPTSIVGVTEAFF. Here the CDR3 DNA reads TGCGCCAGCAGCCCTACCTCGATCGTCGGGGTCACTGAAGCTTTCTTT.